This entry concerns a single T cell receptor (beta chain). This sample was taken from a study of blood T cell repertoires in COVID-19. Looking at the study overall: Nucleic acid was either cDNA or gDNA, and it came from T cells, B-cell-depleted T cells, or PBMCs.

Original data processing: Amplification from reference gene primers served as the basis for estimated nucleated cell counts. Repertoires were generated with immunoSEQ multiplex PCR, while TCRdb's copy carries only in-frame clones and drops some. V and J calls and clone size are those listed in that table; D and trimming were worked out from the DNA. The sample has 200,000 to 300,000 clones; 80% to 90% are singletons. Symptom resolution, clearance, or two negative PCRs marked the recovered donors of Cohort 3. With 5 bases removed from V and 7 bases from J, the gap between germline ends came to 14 bases. CDR3 size: 13 residues. Germline CDR1 LGHDT, CDR2 YNNKEL (reference sequence).

Source material: PBMCs or T cells enriched from blood (not recorded which). The sequence came from a woman between 25 and 40 years old who had recovered from COVID-19. This chain links TRBV3-1 (or the pseudogene TRBV3-2) with TRBJ1-1, with D perhaps TRBD1 (6 bases). The CDR3 region is CASSAGTNYEAFF. The DNA for the CDR3 is TGTGCCAGCAGCGCAGGGACAAACTATGAAGCTTTCTTT.